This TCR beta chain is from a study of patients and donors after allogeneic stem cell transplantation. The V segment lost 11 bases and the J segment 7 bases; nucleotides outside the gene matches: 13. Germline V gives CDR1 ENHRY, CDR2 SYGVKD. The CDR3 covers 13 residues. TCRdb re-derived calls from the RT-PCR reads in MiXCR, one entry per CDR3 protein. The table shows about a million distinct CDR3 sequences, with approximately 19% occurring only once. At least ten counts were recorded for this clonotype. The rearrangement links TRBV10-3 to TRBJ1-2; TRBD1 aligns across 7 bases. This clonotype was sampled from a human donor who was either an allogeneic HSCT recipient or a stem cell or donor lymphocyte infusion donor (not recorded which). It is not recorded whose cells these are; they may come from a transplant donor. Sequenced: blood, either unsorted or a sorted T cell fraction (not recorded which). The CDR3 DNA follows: TGTGCCGCGGAAACAGGGGCACGAGGTGGCTACACCTTC. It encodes CAAETGARGGYTF.